These 17 T cell receptor beta chains came from one sample sequenced in a study of T cell responses to AZD1222 COVID-19 vaccine. The repertoire was sequenced with immunoSEQ multiplex PCR; TCRdb's copy has only in-frame clones and lacks some. The sample yields 65,000 to 80,000 clones, 83% seen once. Source: peripheral blood, taken 28 days after the second AZD1222 dose. Every receptor here comes from an adult who received the AZD1222 COVID-19 vaccine.

V and J are TRBV30 and TRBJ1-1; D is unclear. Per the germline V gene, CDR1 is GTSNPN and CDR2 is SVGIG (reference sequence). V was cut by 0 bases and J by 2 bases, with 13 bases left in between. The CDR3 is made up of 15 amino acids. CDR3 loop: CAWSVLEGLNTEAFF. In DNA, the CDR3 is TGTGCCTGGAGTGTACTTGAAGGACTTAACACTGAAGCTTTCTTT.

The V call is TRBV10-1, the J call TRBJ1-5; D unclear. CDR1 and CDR2 (germline): WNHNN, SYGVQD (reference sequence). The CDR3 has 12 amino acids. V lost 2 bases, J lost 2 bases, and 1 base lay in between. The CDR3 here is CASSEGNQPQHF. The CDR3, as DNA: TGCGCCAGCAGTGAGGGCAATCAGCCCCAGCATTTT.

CDR3 amino acids: CAIRFDPDTEAFF. CDR3 nucleotide sequence: TGTGCCATCAGATTTGACCCGGACACTGAAGCTTTCTTT. V gene TRBV10-3 combines with J gene TRBJ1-1, with D uncertain. Germline values: CDR1 ENHRY, CDR2 SYGVKD. Trimming removed 6 bases at V and 3 bases at J, with 11 bases between. CDR3 size: 13 residues.

The chain is built from TRBV7-3 and TRBJ2-2, with TRBD2 matching over 9 bases. Germline V lookup: CDR1 SGHTA, CDR2 FQGTGA. V was clipped by 2 bases and J by 5 bases; unmatched bases: 9. This CDR3 has 17 residues. The CDR3 region is CASSLERGRAGTGELFF. CDR3 nucleotide sequence: TGTGCCAGCAGCTTAGAGCGCGGGAGGGCCGGGACCGGGGAGCTGTTTTTT.

V is TRBV7-2 and J is TRBJ1-5; D unresolved. This CDR3 is built from 15 residues. CDR1 SGHTA and CDR2 FQGNSA come from the germline V gene. The V end lost 2 bases, the J end lost 3 bases, and 11 bases lay between the germline ends. DNA of the CDR3: TGTGCCAGCAGCTTATTCGAACAGAACAATCAGCCCCAGCATTTT. It is translated as CASSLFEQNNQPQHF. The entire variable domain, with the rest obtained from reference TRBV7-2 and TRBJ1-5, is as follows: GAGVSQSPSNKVTEKGKDVELRCDPISGHTALYWYRQSLGQGLEFLIYFQGNSAPDKSGLPSDRFSAERTGGSVSTLTIQRTQQEDSAVYLCASSLFEQNNQPQHFGDGTRLSIL.

This clone was found once. The rearrangement links TRBV6-2 or TRBV6-3 to TRBJ1-1; perhaps TRBD1 as D (6 bases). The germline CDR1 and CDR2 sequences are MNHEY and SVGEGT. V was cut by 6 bases and J by 0 bases, with 11 bases left in between. The CDR3 sequence is 14 residues long. The CDR3 reads CASSLTGMNTEAFF. The CDR3 coding sequence is TGTGCCAGCAGCCTAACAGGGATGAACACTGAAGCTTTCTTT.

J is TRBJ2-7 and V is TRBV5-5, with D maybe TRBD1 (6 bases). This CDR3 has 13 amino acids. CDR1 and CDR2 (germline): SGHKS, YYEKEE (reference sequence). Trimming removed 0 bases at V and 5 bases at J, with 9 bases between. In DNA, the CDR3 is TGTGCCAGCAGCTTGGGGGGGCGCGACGAGCAGTACTTC. This gives the protein CASSLGGRDEQYF.

This chain joins TRBV6-1 and TRBJ1-2, with D hard to call. The germline V gene has CDR1 MNHNS and CDR2 SASEGT. V was clipped by 0 bases and J by 8 bases, with 10 bases between them. This CDR3 has 13 residues. DNA for the CDR3: TGTGCCAGCAGTGAAGCGCATGGCGGAGGCTACACCTTC. Protein: CASSEAHGGGYTF.

This sequence joins TRBV4-3 and TRBJ2-7; TRBD2 agrees at 9 bases. V lost 0 bases and J lost 1; bases outside the gene matches: 7. The CDR3 sequence is 17 residues long. The germline gives CDR1 LGHNA, CDR2 YSLEER. CDR3 protein: CASSQDFASGTSYEQYF. As DNA, the CDR3 is TGCGCCAGCAGCCAAGATTTCGCTAGCGGGACATCCTACGAGCAGTACTTC.

The chain has TRBV6-5 and TRBJ2-3, with D possibly being TRBD1 (6 bases). The V end lost 4 bases, the J end lost 0 bases, and 8 bases lay between the germline ends. The CDR3 consists of 14 residues. The germline V gene encodes CDR1 MNHEY and CDR2 SVGAGI. CDR3: CASSWTVSTDTQYF. The CDR3 DNA follows: TGTGCCAGCAGTTGGACAGTTAGCACAGATACGCAGTATTTT.

This clone has just a few counts. The chain has TRBV5-1 and TRBJ2-1, with 12 positions matching TRBD2. After removal of 3 bases from V and 9 bases from J, the junction contained 4 bases not matched to a gene. CDR1 is SGHRS, CDR2 YFSETQ, per germline. The CDR3 extends over 14 amino acids. CDR3 residues: CASSSSGRAAEQFF. CDR3 in DNA: TGCGCCAGCAGCTCTAGCGGGAGGGCGGCTGAGCAGTTCTTC.

This clone was detected a few times. The CDR3 DNA follows: TGCGCCAGCAGCTTGGACGGGGCGAGGGGTCAGCCCCAGCATTTT. As protein: CASSLDGARGQPQHF. This chain links TRBV5-1 with TRBJ1-5, with a weak D call TRBD1 (5 bases). Germline-derived CDR1 and CDR2 are SGHRS and YFSETQ. The V end was cut by 0 bases, the J end by 6 bases, with 13 bases between. This CDR3 is 15 amino acids long.

The J gene is TRBJ2-5, the V gene TRBV5-1; weak D call: TRBD1 (6 bases). Germline lookup yields CDR1 SGHRS and CDR2 YFSETQ. The CDR3 consists of 16 residues. The V and J ends lost 5 bases and 3 bases respectively, with 20 bases between them. The CDR3 is CASSSNRAEKEETQYF. The CDR3 DNA reads as TGCGCCAGCAGTTCGAACAGGGCGGAGAAGGAAGAGACCCAGTACTTC.

The chain has TRBV19 and TRBJ1-4, with D perhaps TRBD1 (6 bases). V lost 6 bases and J lost 6, with 17 bases in between. Per germline, CDR1 LNHDA and CDR2 SQIVND (reference sequence). This CDR3 region has 15 residues. In nucleotides, the CDR3 is TGTGCCAGTAGCCAAAGGACAGCGGGGGATGAAAAACTGTTTTTT. Amino acid sequence: CASSQRTAGDEKLFF.

The chain recombines TRBV4-1 with TRBJ1-1, with 8 bases aligning to TRBD1. V shed 4 bases, J shed 0 bases, and the junction held 4 bases outside the gene matches. Germline V gene lookup returns CDR1 MGHRA and CDR2 YSYEKL. This CDR3 region has 15 residues. CDR3 sequence: CASSRGQGLNTEAFF. The CDR3 bases are TGCGCCAGCAGCCGAGGACAGGGCTTGAACACTGAAGCTTTCTTT.

The chain links TRBV24-1 to TRBJ2-3; 16 positions agree with TRBD2. The CDR3 is 19 residues long. Germline values: CDR1 KGHDR, CDR2 SFDVKD. With 4 bases clipped from V and 2 bases from J, the junction kept 8 bases outside the gene matches. DNA for the CDR3: TGTGCCACCAGTGACTCCGCCGGGACTAGCGGGAGGGCCACAGATACGCAGTATTTT. Amino acids: CATSDSAGTSGRATDTQYF.

The CDR3 DNA follows: TGTGCCAGCAGCAATGGGCCACCAGGTGACTCCTACGAGCAGTACTTC. Its protein product is CASSNGPPGDSYEQYF. V gene TRBV21-1 combines with J gene TRBJ2-7; TRBD1 is the table's D call and was not checked against the DNA. TRBV21-1 is assigned pseudogene status. The CDR3 covers 16 residues.